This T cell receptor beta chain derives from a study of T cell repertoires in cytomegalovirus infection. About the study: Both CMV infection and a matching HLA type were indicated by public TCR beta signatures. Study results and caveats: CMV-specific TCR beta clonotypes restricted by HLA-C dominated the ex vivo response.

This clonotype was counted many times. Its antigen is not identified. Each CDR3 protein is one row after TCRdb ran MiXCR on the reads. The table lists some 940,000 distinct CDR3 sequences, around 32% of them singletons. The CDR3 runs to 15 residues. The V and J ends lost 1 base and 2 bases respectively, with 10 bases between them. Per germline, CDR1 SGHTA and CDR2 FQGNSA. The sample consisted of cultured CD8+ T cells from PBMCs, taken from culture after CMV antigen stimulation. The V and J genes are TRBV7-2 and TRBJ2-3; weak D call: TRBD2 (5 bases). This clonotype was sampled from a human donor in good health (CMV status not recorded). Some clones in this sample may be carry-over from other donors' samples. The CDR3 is CASSLDTGYTDTQYF. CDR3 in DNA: TGTGCCAGCAGCTTAGATACGGGGTACACAGATACGCAGTATTTT.